The sequence of this T cell receptor beta chain was determined in a study of tumor-infiltrating lymphocytes in primary liver carcinoma. Unsorted bulk tissue (about 19-33 mg) underwent RNA and DNA co-extraction. Concerning this clonotype itself: A read error may account for a junction end that differs from germline.

CDR3 length: 15 residues. Germline V gene sequence: CDR1 SQVTM, CDR2 ANQGSEA. A primer matching the constant region was used to make TCR beta cDNA from approximately 0.45 ug of total RNA. Construction of TCR beta libraries relied on three successive nested multiplex PCR rounds employing slightly modified ARM-PCR. Both of the initial two PCR rounds ran for approximately 10 cycles and employed TRBV1-TRBV30 forward primers alongside a C-beta reverse primer. TCRdb re-analysed the multiplex PCR reads in MiXCR, keeping a single row per CDR3 protein. The data show 99,000 or so distinct CDR3 sequences, around 84% seen once.

The chain links TRBV29-1 to TRBJ2-1; 10 bases line up with TRBD2. This clonotype was sampled from a man aged 35 to 55 with primary liver carcinoma and hepatitis B virus infection. The sequenced sample was liver tumor tissue from sampling region 3. Subset given: tumor region T3, left-lateral pole. The CDR3 region is CGVLRLAGLYNGQFF. CDR3 bases: TGCGGCGTCCTTAGACTAGCGGGCCTATACAATGGGCAGTTCTTC.